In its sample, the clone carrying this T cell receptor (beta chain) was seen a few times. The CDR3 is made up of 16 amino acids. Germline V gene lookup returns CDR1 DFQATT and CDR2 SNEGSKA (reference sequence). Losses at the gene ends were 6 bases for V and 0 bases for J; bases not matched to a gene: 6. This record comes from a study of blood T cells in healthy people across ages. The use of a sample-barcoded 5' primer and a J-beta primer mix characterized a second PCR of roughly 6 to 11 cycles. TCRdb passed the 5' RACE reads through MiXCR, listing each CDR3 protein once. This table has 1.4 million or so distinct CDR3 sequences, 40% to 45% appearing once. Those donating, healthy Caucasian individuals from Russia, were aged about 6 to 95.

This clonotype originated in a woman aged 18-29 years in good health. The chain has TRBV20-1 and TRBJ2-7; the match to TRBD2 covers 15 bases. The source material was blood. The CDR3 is CSANGLAGGNSYEQYF. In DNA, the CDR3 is TGCAGTGCAAACGGACTAGCGGGAGGGAACTCCTACGAGCAGTACTTC.